Following are 15 T cell receptor beta chains from one sample sequenced in a study of T-cell memory formation after mild COVID-19. MiXCR, applied by TCRdb to the 5' RACE reads, yields one record per CDR3 protein. The table records 250,000 to 350,000 distinct CDR3 sequences, around 16% of them present only once. Sequenced input: PBMCs or a T cell subset sorted from them (not recorded which). The receptors stem from a man younger than 35 who had mild COVID-19 (a few samples of this study predate the infection). Cell type and time point are not known.

This clonotype has ten or more counts. V gene TRBV7-2 combines with J gene TRBJ2-1; 8 nucleotides agree with TRBD2. Germline CDR1 and CDR2: SGHTA and FQGNSA. This CDR3 is built from 16 residues. Trimming removed 6 bases from V and 3 bases from J; junction bases left unmatched: 10. The CDR3 sequence is CASRPLSGGGYNEQFF. In nucleotides, the CDR3 is TGTGCCAGCAGACCCCTCAGCGGGGGCGGCTACAATGAGCAGTTCTTC.

This clonotype turned up a few times. CDR3 sequence: CASSGTGGLYGYTF. The DNA of the CDR3 is TGTGCCAGCAGCGGTACAGGGGGCCTCTATGGCTACACCTTC. This chain links TRBV9 with TRBJ1-2; TRBD1 agrees at 9 bases. CDR1 and CDR2 (germline): SGDLS, YYNGEE. There are 14 residues in the CDR3. Unmatched junction bases numbered 4, after V lost 3 bases and J lost 4 bases.

A few counts support this clonotype. The chain links TRBV7-9 to TRBJ1-4; 9 nucleotides align to TRBD1. Germline V gene sequence: CDR1 SEHNR, CDR2 FQNEAQ (reference sequence). The CDR3 is made up of 17 amino acids. V lost 5 bases and J lost 0; bases outside the gene matches: 7. The CDR3 reads CASSEDRGFATNEKLFF. Here the CDR3 DNA reads TGTGCCAGCAGCGAGGACAGGGGATTTGCAACTAATGAAAAACTGTTTTTT.

This clonotype appeared a few times. Sequence at one end of the junction differs from germline and may be a read error. J is TRBJ2-1 and V is TRBV5-1; D might be TRBD1 or TRBD2, each matching 6 bases. CDR3 size: 15 residues. CDR1 is SGHRS and CDR2 is YFSETQ in the germline V gene. DNA of the CDR3: TGCGCCACCAGCGGAAGGGGGGAGACATACAATGAGCAGTTCTTC. It is translated as CATSGRGETYNEQFF. Combining the CDR3 with reference TRBV5-1 and TRBJ2-1 gives the whole variable domain KAGVTQTPRYLIKTRGQQVTLSCSPISGHRSVSWYQQTPGQGLQFLFEYFSETQRNKGNFPGRFSGRQFSNSRSEMNVSTLELGDSALYLCATSGRGETYNEQFFGPGTRLTVL.

The genes are TRBV4-2 and TRBJ2-7; TRBD1 agrees at 7 bases. V was clipped by 3 bases and J by 0 bases; unmatched bases: 11. The CDR3 contains 17 residues. The germline gives CDR1 LGHNA, CDR2 YNFKEQ. In DNA, the CDR3 is TGTGCCAGCAGCCAGGCCGTTATAAGGGACAGCTCCTACGAGCAGTACTTC. The encoded protein is CASSQAVIRDSSYEQYF.

The chain recombines TRBV12-3 or TRBV12-4 with TRBJ1-1; D remains ambiguous. The CDR3 is 13 residues long. Trimming removed 5 bases from V and 5 bases from J, with 12 bases in between. The CDR3 DNA follows: TGTGCCAGCAGTCTTAGACCTACGACTGAAGCTTTCTTT. Translating gives CASSLRPTTEAFF.

This clonotype was counted only a few times. The chain employs TRBV12-3 or TRBV12-4 and TRBJ2-5; TRBD2 is a possible D gene (8 bases). Trimming removed 5 bases from V and 5 bases from J, with 21 bases in between. CDR3 size: 16 residues. The CDR3 DNA reads as TGTGCCAGCAGTCTGTCCGGGAGGGGGCCGACGGAGACCCAGTACTTC. Translated: CASSLSGRGPTETQYF.

This chain uses TRBV3-1 with TRBJ1-1; weak D call: TRBD1 (5 bases). The CDR3 runs to 16 residues. Trimming pared 1 base from V and 1 base from J, leaving 13 bases between. Germline V gene sequence: CDR1 LGHDT, CDR2 YNNKEL (reference sequence). The CDR3 bases are TGTGCCAGCAGCCAAGGGGGACGGGGCGAGAACACTGAAGCTTTCTTT. It is translated as CASSQGGRGENTEAFF.

The chain links TRBV5-1 to TRBJ2-1, with TRBD1 identical over 8 bases. V dropped 0 bases and J dropped 6; count of bases not matched to a gene: 5. Germline-derived CDR1 and CDR2 are SGHRS and YFSETQ. The CDR3 loop spans 15 amino acids. The chain's CDR3 is CASSLGQGAVNEQFF. The CDR3 bases are TGCGCCAGCAGCTTGGGGCAGGGGGCTGTCAATGAGCAGTTCTTC. Based on the CDR3 plus reference TRBV5-1 and TRBJ2-1, the full variable domain is KAGVTQTPRYLIKTRGQQVTLSCSPISGHRSVSWYQQTPGQGLQFLFEYFSETQRNKGNFPGRFSGRQFSNSRSEMNVSTLELGDSALYLCASSLGQGAVNEQFFGPGTRLTVL.

A few counts support this clonotype. The CDR3 coding sequence is TGCGCCAGCAGCCAAGCAGTCGGGGACAACTACAATGAGCAGTTCTTC. Its protein product is CASSQAVGDNYNEQFF. The chain couples TRBV4-1 to TRBJ2-1; weak D call: TRBD1 (6 bases). CDR1 is MGHRA, CDR2 YSYEKL, per germline. V was trimmed by 1 base and J by 3 bases, leaving 13 bases between them. The CDR3 is 16 residues long.

The chain has TRBV9 and TRBJ1-1, with 9 bases identical to TRBD1. V lost 4 bases and J lost 4; bases outside the gene matches: 5. The CDR3 extends over 14 amino acids. In germline, CDR1 is SGDLS, CDR2 YYNGEE. CDR3 nucleotide sequence: TGTGCCAGCAGCTCCGGACAGGGGAGCACTGAAGCTTTCTTT. Residues: CASSSGQGSTEAFF.

V gene TRBV2 combines with J gene TRBJ2-7, with D unclear. Trimming cost V 7 bases and J 4 bases, with 8 bases left between them. Germline V gene data show CDR1 as SNHLY and CDR2 as FYNNEI. The length of the CDR3 is 11 residues. CDR3 DNA: TGTGCCAGCAATGTCGGATACGAGCAGTACTTC. It is translated as CASNVGYEQYF. Drawing the rest from reference TRBV2 and TRBJ2-7, the complete variable domain is EPEVTQTPSHQVTQMGQEVILRCVPISNHLYFYWYRQILGQKVEFLVSFYNNEISEKSEIFDDQFSVERPDGSNFTLKIRSTKLEDSAMYFCASNVGYEQYFGPGTRLTVT.

In this sample, this clonotype turned up many times. V gene TRBV5-5 combines with J gene TRBJ1-1, with D uncertain. The CDR3 extends over 13 amino acids. The V gene's germline CDR1 is SGHKS and CDR2 YYEKEE (reference sequence). The ends were cut back, 0 bases at V and 10 bases at J, with 13 bases in the middle. CDR3 coding DNA: TGTGCCAGCAGCTTGGACCGCCCCTGGAGAGCTTTCTTT. Encoded protein: CASSLDRPWRAFF.

In this sample, this clonotype turned up a few times. This sequence joins TRBV18 and TRBJ2-3, with TRBD2 identical over 9 bases. The germline CDR1 and CDR2 sequences are KGHSH and LQKENI. Losses at the gene ends were 5 bases for V and 0 bases for J; bases not matched to a gene: 3. The CDR3 has 15 residues. The CDR3 here is CASSASGGSTDTQYF. CDR3 sequence (DNA): TGTGCCAGCTCAGCCAGCGGGGGGAGCACAGATACGCAGTATTTT.

This clonotype has a handful of counts. The chain employs TRBV12-3 or TRBV12-4 and TRBJ1-1, with TRBD1 as a possible D gene (5 bases). This CDR3 comprises 14 residues. Trimming removed 8 bases at V and 4 bases at J, with 17 bases between. The CDR3 nucleotides read TGTGCCAGCCTTAATCCGGACGGGACCACTGAAGCTTTCTTT. This codes for CASLNPDGTTEAFF.